The 9 T cell receptor beta chains in this list originate from one sample, sequenced in a study of metastatic and nonmetastatic thyroid tumors. There were no patients who had received any treatment before thyroid surgery. TCRdb re-called the PCR reads with MiXCR. The sample holds 21,000 or so clones; 18% are singletons and the top ten take around 21%. The sample taken for sequencing was blood. These TCRs come from a male donor with papillary thyroid cancer or a benign thyroid nodule (not recorded which). Some clones in this sample may be carry-over from other donors' samples.

This clone was seen repeatedly, ten times or more. The chain combines TRBV5-1 with TRBJ2-7; D uncertain. Germline loops: CDR1 SGHRS, CDR2 YFSETQ. This CDR3 is built from 13 residues. Between the trimmed V and J ends, which lost 1 base and 5 bases, there was a span of 10 bases. The chain's CDR3 is CASSLLSLDEQYF. In DNA form, the CDR3 reads TGCGCCAGCAGCTTGCTATCACTCGACGAGCAGTACTTC.

This clone has a count of ten or more. The chain employs TRBV5-1 and TRBJ1-4; D possibly corresponds to TRBD1 (5 bases). V lost 1 base and J lost 7, with 20 bases in between. In germline, CDR1 is SGHRS, CDR2 YFSETQ. The CDR3 has 17 residues. The CDR3 DNA reads as TGCGCCAGCAGCTTGAACTCCGGGCGGGGCTATGGTGAAAAACTGTTTTTT. This gives the protein CASSLNSGRGYGEKLFF. The full variable domain, its missing parts supplied by reference TRBV5-1 and TRBJ1-4, is KAGVTQTPRYLIKTRGQQVTLSCSPISGHRSVSWYQQTPGQGLQFLFEYFSETQRNKGNFPGRFSGRQFSNSRSEMNVSTLELGDSALYLCASSLNSGRGYGEKLFFGSGTQLSVL.

The V and J genes are TRBV11-3 and TRBJ1-2, with D unresolved. The V end was cut by 0 bases, the J end by 8 bases, with 7 bases between. The germline V gene encodes CDR1 SGHNT and CDR2 YENEEA. The CDR3 consists of 12 residues. The CDR3 coding sequence is TGTGCCAGCAGCTTAGATTTACGGGGCTACACCTTC. Translation gives CASSLDLRGYTF.

Ten or more counts support this clone. J is TRBJ1-1 and V is TRBV4-1; no reliable D call. The V gene's germline CDR1 is MGHRA and CDR2 YSYEKL. The V end lost 4 bases, the J end lost 1 base, and 7 bases lay between the germline ends. CDR3 length: 13 residues. CDR3: CASSRTKNTEAFF. CDR3 nucleotides: TGCGCCAGCAGCCGAACAAAGAACACTGAAGCTTTCTTT.

A note on this clone: A much larger clone is a single base away; this may be a read error. CDR3 residues: CAGSITTGAGTEAFF. The CDR3 coding sequence is TGTGCCGGCAGCATTACGACAGGGGCAGGAACTGAAGCTTTCTTT. This rearrangement joins TRBV9 to TRBJ1-1; 8 bases match TRBD1. Germline V gives CDR1 SGDLS, CDR2 YYNGEE. The CDR3 covers 15 residues. The full variable domain, completed using reference TRBV9 and TRBJ1-1, is DSGVTQTPKHLITATGQRVTLRCSPRSGDLSVYWYQQSLDQGLQFLIQYYNGEERAKGNILERFSAQQFPDLHSELNLSSLELGDSALYFCAGSITTGAGTEAFFGQGTRLTVV.

The sample holds many counts of this clone. At one of its ends the junction is not consistent with the germline gene, which may arise from a read error. V gene TRBV7-2 combines with J gene TRBJ2-1; weak D call: TRBD2 (6 bases). CDR1 is SGHTA and CDR2 is FQGNSA in the germline V gene. This CDR3 spans 15 amino acids. CDR3 amino acids: CASSVAVTLNNEQFF. Written as DNA, the CDR3 is TGTGCCAGCAGCGTAGCGGTTACCCTAAACAATGAGCAGTTCTTC.

This clone was counted at least ten times. This chain joins TRBV5-1 and TRBJ1-2, with 7 bases that match TRBD1. Looked up from germline, CDR1 is SGHRS and CDR2 is YFSETQ. CDR3 length: 16 amino acids. V shed 2 bases, J shed 8 bases, and the junction held 15 bases outside the gene matches. Written as DNA, the CDR3 is TGCGCCAGCAGCTTATCCGGGACAGCAATCTTAGCAGGCTACACCTTC. It yields the protein CASSLSGTAILAGYTF.

The chain recombines TRBV20-1 with TRBJ2-7; the D gene is possibly TRBD1 (5 bases). Trimming shortened V by 5 bases and J by 0 bases, and 11 bases separated the two germline ends. This CDR3 has 13 amino acids. In germline, CDR1 is DFQATT, CDR2 SNEGSKA (reference sequence). CDR3 region: CSARVTASYEQYF. CDR3 nucleotide sequence: TGCAGTGCTCGAGTGACAGCCTCCTACGAGCAGTACTTC.

This clone showed up many times. The chain combines TRBV5-1 with TRBJ2-7, with D possibly TRBD2 on 6 matching bases. Germline CDR1 reads SGHRS; CDR2 reads YFSETQ. This CDR3 region has 15 residues. V shed 4 bases and J shed 7 bases, with 21 bases lying between them. The CDR3 loop is CASSPTFGGLEEQYF. Here the CDR3 DNA reads TGCGCCAGCAGCCCCACCTTTGGGGGGTTGGAGGAGCAGTACTTC.